These 6 T cell receptor beta chains originate from one sample sequenced in a study of shared clonotypes between healthy human individuals. Data came from immunoSEQ multiplex PCR; TCRdb stores just in-frame clones and leaves some out. The repertoire holds approximately 2.1 million clones, with approximately 95% as singletons. The sequenced sample consisted of naive CD4+ T cells from PBMCs. Regarding subset: CD45RA+ positively selected. All receptors come from a man between 18 and 29 years old in good health. Some clones in this sample may be carry-over from other donors' samples.

J is TRBJ1-4 and V is TRBV29-1; D call uncertain. Between the trimmed V and J ends, which lost 4 bases and 3 bases, there was a span of 12 bases. Germline V gene lookup returns CDR1 SQVTM and CDR2 ANQGSEA. This CDR3 region has 14 residues. Written as DNA, the CDR3 is TGCAGCGTTGCAAGTCAGGCCTCTAATGAAAAACTGTTTTTT. It specifies CSVASQASNEKLFF.

The chain is built from TRBV4-3 and TRBJ1-2, with TRBD1 matching over 10 bases. The CDR3 is 15 amino acids. Germline V gene sequence: CDR1 LGHNA, CDR2 YSLEER. V shed 4 bases, J shed 7 bases, and the junction held 9 bases outside the gene matches. CDR3 coding DNA: TGCGCCAGCAGCCGATTAGACAGGGGGCTTGGTGGCTACACCTTC. It is translated as CASSRLDRGLGGYTF.

This clone was detected only a few times. The V gene is TRBV7-9, the J gene TRBJ2-7; 9 nucleotides line up with TRBD1. Germline V gene lookup returns CDR1 SEHNR and CDR2 FQNEAQ (reference sequence). The CDR3 loop spans 14 amino acids. With 4 bases clipped from V and 5 bases from J, the junction kept 6 bases outside the gene matches. The chain's CDR3 is CASSYSGTGNEQYF. CDR3 bases: TGTGCCAGCAGCTACTCCGGGACAGGGAACGAGCAGTACTTC.

V gene TRBV28 combines with J gene TRBJ1-1, with D unresolved. Germline values: CDR1 MDHEN, CDR2 SYDVKM. This CDR3 region has 14 residues. Trimming took 2 bases from V and 6 from J, leaving 13 bases between them. The CDR3 bases are TGTGCCAGCAGTTTAGGTCTCCCGGCCCCTGAAGCTTTCTTT. Protein: CASSLGLPAPEAFF.

This chain connects TRBV5-1 to TRBJ1-4; 11 bases match TRBD1. The CDR3 extends over 19 amino acids. Germline values: CDR1 SGHRS, CDR2 YFSETQ. With 2 bases clipped from V and 6 bases from J, the junction kept 15 bases outside the gene matches. In nucleotides, the CDR3 is TGCGCCAGCAGCTTAAGACCGGGACAGGGGGGTTTGGAGGATGAAAAACTGTTTTTT. It is translated as CASSLRPGQGGLEDEKLFF.

This clone was counted between two and nine times. CDR3 sequence reads: CASSLLDRLNQPQHF. The CDR3 coding sequence is TGTGCCAGCAGTTTGCTTGACAGGCTCAATCAGCCCCAGCATTTT. The rearrangement links TRBV28 to TRBJ1-5; the D gene is possibly TRBD1 (6 bases). This CDR3 has 15 residues. V shed 3 bases and J shed 3 bases, with 12 bases lying between them. CDR1 and CDR2 (germline): MDHEN, SYDVKM.